This record concerns one TCR beta chain sequence. Antigen: not known. If patients had autoimmune disease history or systemic immunosuppression, they were excluded. This entry comes from a study of OX40 agonist ivuxolimab in advanced cancers. Study summary: Participants, 82.7% male, averaged roughly 59 years of age, ranging from 23 to 79. A history of anti-PD-1, anti-PD-L1 or anti-CTLA-4 therapy was acceptable, and 40% had some. The study, taken as a whole, reports: Clonal expansion in partial responders at 0.1-3.0 mg/kg ranked among the lowest.

CDR1 is SEHNR, CDR2 FQNEAQ, per germline (reference sequence). The CDR3 length is 15 residues. V dropped 4 bases and J dropped 7; count of bases not matched to a gene: 7. Only in-frame clones appear in the TCRdb table, and some are missing; sequencing was by immunoSEQ multiplex PCR. The repertoire consists of around 70,000 clones, with roughly 83% occurring once and the leading ten covering 5.5% to 8%. This clonotype was obtained from an adult with an advanced solid tumor such as melanoma, head and neck, liver or kidney cancer. The V call is TRBV7-9, the J call TRBJ2-1; 10 bases line up with TRBD2. The sequencing used CD4+ or CD8+ T cells sorted from blood, collected in a trial of the OX40 agonist ivuxolimab. The CDR3 DNA sequence: TGTGCCAGCAGCTCCCCCGGGGGACTAGCGAATGAGCAGTTCTTC. Translating gives CASSSPGGLANEQFF.